The 8 T cell receptor beta chains below come from one sample, sequenced in a study of regulatory T cells in long-lasting Graves disease. Specified time point: newly diagnosed GD, antithyroid drugs for less than 3 months. With RNA extracted from PBMCs as input, the TCR library was made. HTBI primers from iRepertoire and Arm-PCR of CDR3 regions yielded the TCR beta libraries. Via MiXCR, TCRdb re-called the multiplex PCR reads, giving one row per CDR3 protein. The table records about 460,000 distinct CDR3 sequences, 14% of them present only once. The data also belong to a second study, concerning T cells in Graves' hyperthyroidism and ophthalmopathy.

The source was peripheral blood mononuclear cells (PBMCs), collected at new diagnosis, from a patient treated with antithyroid drugs. The receptors here all came from a woman aged 50 to 60 with Graves disease.

This clonotype has only one observation. This could be a read error, since a much larger clone is one nucleotide away. V and J are TRBV18 and TRBJ1-1; D not resolved. With 6 bases removed from V and 4 bases from J, the gap between germline ends came to 12 bases. The CDR3 consists of 13 residues. Germline V gives CDR1 KGHSH, CDR2 LQKENI. The CDR3 sequence: CASSPSRSTEAFF. The CDR3 DNA sequence: TGTGCCAGCTCCCCTTCCCGAAGCACTGAAGCTTTCTTT.

This clonotype was observed at least ten times. This sequence joins TRBV27 and TRBJ2-1; TRBD2 aligns across 8 bases. This CDR3 has 16 residues. Per germline, CDR1 MNHEY and CDR2 SMNVEV (reference sequence). J was trimmed by 1 base and V by 6 bases; bases with no gene match: 8. The CDR3 region has the DNA TGTGCCAGCAGCCGTGCCCCTAGCGGGTCCTACAATGAGCAGTTCTTC. Translating it yields CASSRAPSGSYNEQFF.

V and J are TRBV7-9 and TRBJ1-1; D possibly corresponds to TRBD1 (5 bases). V was clipped by 5 bases and J by 8 bases, with 15 bases between them. CDR1 SEHNR and CDR2 FQNEAQ come from the germline V gene (reference sequence). CDR3 length: 13 amino acids. The CDR3 here is CASSRVPGLEAFF. Written as DNA, the CDR3 is TGTGCCAGCAGCCGAGTCCCAGGGTTGGAAGCTTTCTTT.

The chain uses TRBV19 and TRBJ1-2; tentative D call: TRBD1 (5 bases). Germline V gene data show CDR1 as LNHDA and CDR2 as SQIVND (reference sequence). V lost 5 bases to trimming and J lost 6 bases, with 16 bases between them. The CDR3 has 14 residues. The chain's CDR3 is CASSSPGDLHGYTF. The CDR3, as DNA: TGTGCCAGTAGTTCTCCGGGGGACTTACATGGCTACACCTTC.

This clonotype was detected ten times or more. The chain recombines TRBV3-1 with TRBJ2-1; 10 bases are shared with TRBD2. V was clipped by 3 bases and J by 6 bases; unmatched bases: 11. This CDR3 is built from 17 residues. Germline V gives CDR1 LGHDT, CDR2 YNNKEL (reference sequence). For the CDR3, the DNA is TGTGCCAGCAGCCACGGGAAACGACTAGCGGGCCGCAATGAGCAGTTCTTC. Residues: CASSHGKRLAGRNEQFF.

This clonotype showed up just a few times. V gene TRBV29-1 combines with J gene TRBJ2-2, with 7 bases lining up with TRBD1. CDR1 SQVTM and CDR2 ANQGSEA come from the germline V gene. The CDR3 runs to 14 residues. V was clipped by 4 bases and J by 7 bases; unmatched bases: 9. The CDR3 protein is CSVGRTGQGGELFF. The CDR3 DNA reads as TGCAGCGTTGGACGGACAGGTCAAGGCGGGGAGCTGTTTTTT.

This clonotype came up a few times. The chain uses TRBV3-1 and TRBJ2-1; the D call may be TRBD1 or TRBD2 (5 bases each). V was pared by 5 bases and J by 5 bases, with 19 bases between. The CDR3 consists of 16 residues. Germline V gene sequence: CDR1 LGHDT, CDR2 YNNKEL (reference sequence). The CDR3 bases are TGTGCCAGCAGCAAACTTGGGGGAGTATATGACAATGAGCAGTTCTTC. It encodes CASSKLGGVYDNEQFF.

The chain couples TRBV29-1 to TRBJ2-3, with 8 positions matching TRBD2. The ends lost 3 bases at V and 0 bases at J; junction bases unmatched: 8. CDR1 SQVTM and CDR2 ANQGSEA come from the germline V gene. The CDR3 sequence is 16 residues long. The CDR3 is CSVEKIAGYSTDTQYF. DNA for the CDR3: TGCAGCGTTGAGAAGATAGCGGGGTATAGCACAGATACGCAGTATTTT.